This T cell receptor (beta chain) was obtained from a study of radiation and T cells in renal cell carcinoma. The overall study: Nephrectomy followed 15 Gy stereotactic body radiation by 4 weeks. Notes on the study in general: Top tumor clonotypes rose in blood 2 weeks post-radiation, then contracted.

Indicated time point: baseline pretreatment blood. The treatment is: 15 Gy SBRT to primary tumor, nephrectomy 4 weeks later. After SBRT, blood was collected at 2 and 4 weeks, plus baseline. The tumor was a clear cell renal cell carcinoma. Clones were sequenced by immunoSEQ multiplex PCR, and TCRdb holds only the in-frame ones, with some missing. The sample consists of around 160,000 clones, about 85% of them appearing once. The CDR3 runs to 14 residues. V lost 3 bases, J lost 2 bases, and 11 bases lay in between. The germline V gene encodes CDR1 SGHRS and CDR2 YFSETQ. To note about this clone: Its antigen is as yet unknown.

The gene calls are TRBV5-1 and TRBJ2-5; D is possibly TRBD2 (6 bases). The clonotype was recovered from a woman aged 70 to 79 with renal cell carcinoma. Sample: blood, taken from a patient whose treatment included radiotherapy and nephrectomy. CDR3: CASSSGLPQETQYF. The CDR3 DNA follows: TGCGCCAGCAGCTCGGGACTTCCACAAGAGACCCAGTACTTC.